This T cell receptor beta chain was obtained from a study of blood T cell repertoires in COVID-19. Study summary: In each case, the material was cDNA or gDNA derived from T cells, B-cell-depleted T cells, or PBMCs.

Per the study methods: Amplification from reference gene primers served as the basis for estimated nucleated cell counts. Only in-frame clones appear in the TCRdb table, and some are missing; sequencing was by immunoSEQ multiplex PCR. The D gene and trimming were derived from the DNA, and the V and J assignments and clone size from that table. This sample carries tens of thousands of clones, 85% to 90% of them seen once, and the ten largest clones take 6.9%. The sequence came from a man aged 45-65 years with active COVID-19. The sequenced sample consisted of peripheral blood.

The CDR3 DNA sequence: TGTGCCAGCAGGTTACGGATTGCGGGCGAGCAGTACTTC. Amino acid sequence: CASRLRIAGEQYF. The chain uses TRBV13 and TRBJ2-7; tentatively, D is TRBD2 (5 bases). Germline V gene data show CDR1 as PRHDT and CDR2 as FYEKMQ (reference sequence). The CDR3 totals 13 residues. With 6 bases removed from V and 6 bases from J, the gap between germline ends came to 15 bases.